This TCR beta chain is from a study of identical twins (dated by TCRdb to 2015 to 2016). At the level of the whole study: To test whether fetal clonotypes persist, this study deep-sequenced TCR alpha and beta repertoires from monozygotic twins, from unrelated adults of various ages, and from cord blood. To rule out contamination, replicate twin experiments were performed at different times with different library preparation protocols. Here is what the overall study found, with its caveats: Out-of-frame TCR alpha sharing in monozygotic twins was systematically underestimated by recombination models, whereas sharing between unrelated individuals was in agreement with the recombination models. Fewer insertions were carried by abundant cord blood beta clonotypes; a weaker similar trend was observed in young adult naive repertoires, while no such trend was observed in memory repertoires. Zero-insertion analyses could be partly confounded by invariant T cells such as MAIT and iNKT, although diverse VJ usage argued against such confounding for most clonotypes. Compared with coincidental sharing between unrelated individuals, out-of-frame TCR alpha sequences shared between twins showed an excess of sequences with low generation probability. Because the same donors could not be followed over many years, conclusions were based on cross-sectional statistical analysis. The excess sharing between twins in beta out-of-frame sequences was weaker because fewer shared sequences reduced the signal-to-noise ratio.

The method was 5' RACE. The data were produced on an Illumina HiSeq 2000. Template switching introduced a universal primer binding site; the final cDNA contained a unique molecular identifier, enabling accurate counting of TCR cDNA molecules. Specific primers in the conserved constant-segment region were used to synthesize first-strand cDNA for the TCR alpha and beta chains. To control for contamination, every cDNA library was double barcoded, receiving both a SMART-Mk sample barcode and Illumina barcodes. TruSeq adapter sequences along with Illumina sample barcodes were introduced in two successive PCR steps. Sequencing of the TCR alpha and beta cDNA libraries was done on the Illumina HiSeq platform using custom primers. Per the original workflow: Unique molecular identifiers were extracted from raw reads with MiGEC, and CDR3 positions were determined with MiXCR. For each individual, recombination models were inferred using an EM algorithm with the repgenHMM and IGoR tools. Shared clonotype analysis was performed with the tcR package in R, normalizing sharing by the product of cloneset sizes. To study raw recombination without the effects of thymic and clonal selection, out-of-frame nonproductive sequences were analyzed. In-frame beta chains were kept once TCRdb had trimmed the public reads at Q25 with fastp and called clones with MiXCR. When rows share a CDR3 protein, they turn into one entry using the most common DNA and genes. It is TCRdb's table, rather than the study itself, that gives the V and J calls and clone size. The sample records under 250,000 distinct CDR3 sequences, approximately 12% of which are singletons. Of the sample, around 4% is held by the ten largest clones.

Points on this clonotype: Its antigen specificity is not known. Within one base of it there is no much larger clone, and no base qualities were kept.

Only healthy Caucasian donors were included. Three pairs of female monozygotic twins, all aged about 18 to 29 years, made up the twin cohort. Using Miltenyi CD45RO+ enrichment and human naive T-cell isolation kits, memory (CD45RO+) and naive T cells were isolated from PBMC. The CDR3, from cysteine to phenylalanine, totals 14 residues. Just the 42-base CDR3 DNA is kept, in frame starting at base 1. For CDR1 and CDR2, the germline V gene lists MDHEN and SYDVKM. Trimming takes 3 bases from V and 4 bases from J, and the germline ends sit 12 bases apart. These same records also appear under a second study, on yellow fever vaccine responses in identical twins. As the second publication notes: According to the authors, the vaccine-induced T cell response in identical twins seemed to be partly convergent and partly specific to each individual. The study precisely tracked vaccine-responding T cell clones in identical twins.

This sequence uses TRBV28 and TRBJ2-5, with no reliable assignment of the D segment. The receptor comes from a woman in her late teens or twenties in good health. The sequenced sample was memory (CD45RO+) T cells sorted from blood. The cell subset or site label, read with the paper, signifies: CD45RO+ enriched T cells. At the DNA level, the sequence is TGTGCCAGCAGTTTGCGCGGTAGTGGAGAGACCCAGTACTTC. This translates into CASSLRGSGETQYF.